Given below is one T cell receptor (beta chain) in context. A read error may explain this, as a much larger clone is one base away. The use of a sample-barcoded 5' primer and a J-beta primer mix characterized a second PCR of about 6 to 11 cycles. TCRdb redid the calling of the 5' RACE reads with MiXCR, one entry per CDR3 protein. This repertoire shows 1 million or so distinct CDR3 sequences, more than 35% found once; its top ten account for 18%. This sample was included in a study of blood T cells in healthy people across ages. Per germline, CDR1 DFQATT and CDR2 SNEGSKA (reference sequence). The length of the CDR3 is 12 residues. V lost 4 bases, J lost 13 bases, and 17 bases lay in between.

The sample taken for sequencing was blood. The sequence came from a woman aged 55-70 years in good health. The genes are TRBV20-1 and TRBJ2-1, with D uncertain. The CDR3 loop reads CSATHGQETQFF. The CDR3 nucleotides are TGCAGTGCTACCCACGGGCAGGAGACCCAGTTCTTC.